This entry describes one T cell receptor beta chain. Its antigen is currently unknown. The CDR3 is 18 amino acids. The V and J ends lost 6 bases and 0 bases respectively, with 20 bases between them. This entry belongs to a study of T cell repertoires in cytomegalovirus infection. Study-wide background: Indications came from public TCR beta signatures; they pointed to CMV infection and to a matching HLA type.

Study-wide results and caveats: CMV carriers having the relevant HLA were flagged by cumulative public TCR beta family frequency.

TCRdb reanalysed the reads using MiXCR and keeps one entry per CDR3 protein. Here the sample spans nearly 700,000 distinct CDR3 sequences, around 35% being singletons. The sample in question was cultured PBMCs, obtained from culture after CMV antigen stimulation. The rearrangement uses TRBV12-3 or TRBV12-4 and TRBJ2-2, with a possible D match to TRBD1 (8 bases). The sequence was obtained from a human donor in good health (CMV status not recorded). Some clones in this sample may be carry-over from other donors' samples. Here the CDR3 reads CASSRRRGTGSNTGELFF. The CDR3 DNA reads as TGTGCCAGCAGCCGAAGGCGGGGGACAGGATCGAACACCGGGGAGCTGTTTTTT.